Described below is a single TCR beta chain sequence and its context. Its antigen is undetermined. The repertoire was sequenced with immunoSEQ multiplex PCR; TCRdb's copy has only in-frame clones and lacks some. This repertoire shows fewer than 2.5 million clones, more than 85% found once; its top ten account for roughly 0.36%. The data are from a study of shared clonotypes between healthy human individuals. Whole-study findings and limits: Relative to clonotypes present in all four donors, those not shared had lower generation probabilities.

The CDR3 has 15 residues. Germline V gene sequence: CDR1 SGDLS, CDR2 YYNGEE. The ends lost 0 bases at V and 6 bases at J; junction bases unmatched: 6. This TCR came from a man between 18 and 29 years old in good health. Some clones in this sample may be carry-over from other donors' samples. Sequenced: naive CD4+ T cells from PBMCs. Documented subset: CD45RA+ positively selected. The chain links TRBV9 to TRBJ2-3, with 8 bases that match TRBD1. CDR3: CASSVVGQGIDTQYF. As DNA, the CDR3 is TGTGCCAGCAGCGTAGTAGGACAGGGAATTGATACGCAGTATTTT.